This T cell receptor (beta chain) appears in the sequencing data of a study of cytomegalovirus exposure and HLA in healthy donors. TCRdb's copy holds only in-frame clones and misses some; the assay was immunoSEQ multiplex PCR. There are around 50,000 clones in the sample; over 85% occur only once, and 7.8% lies in the top ten. Germline CDR1 ENHRY, CDR2 SYGVKD. V was clipped by 6 bases and J by 1 base, with 3 bases between them. The CDR3 loop spans 11 amino acids. Input material: PBMCs. The clonotype comes from a woman aged 18 to 35 in good health and CMV-seropositive. The rearrangement links TRBV10-3 to TRBJ1-1; D is unresolved. The chain's CDR3 is CAIRRNTEAFF. As DNA, the CDR3 is TGTGCCATCAGGCGGAACACTGAAGCTTTCTTT.